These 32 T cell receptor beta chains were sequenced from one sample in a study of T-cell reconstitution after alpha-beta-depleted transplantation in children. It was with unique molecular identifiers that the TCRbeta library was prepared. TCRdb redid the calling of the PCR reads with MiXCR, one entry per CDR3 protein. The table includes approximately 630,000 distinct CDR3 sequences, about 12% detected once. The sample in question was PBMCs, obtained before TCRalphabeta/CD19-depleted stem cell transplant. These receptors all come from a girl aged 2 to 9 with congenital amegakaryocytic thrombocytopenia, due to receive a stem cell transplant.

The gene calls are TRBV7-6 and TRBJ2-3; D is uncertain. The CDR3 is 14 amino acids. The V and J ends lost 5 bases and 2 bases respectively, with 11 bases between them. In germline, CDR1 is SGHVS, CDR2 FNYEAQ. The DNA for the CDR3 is TGTGCCAGCAGCCCCTTTTTGGTCACAGATACGCAGTATTTT. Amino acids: CASSPFLVTDTQYF.

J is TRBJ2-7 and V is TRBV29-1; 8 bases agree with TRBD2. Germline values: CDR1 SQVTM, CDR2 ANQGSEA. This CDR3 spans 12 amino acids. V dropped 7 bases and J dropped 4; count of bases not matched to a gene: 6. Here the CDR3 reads CSAGLVGYEQYF. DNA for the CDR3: TGCAGCGCGGGACTAGTGGGATACGAGCAGTACTTC.

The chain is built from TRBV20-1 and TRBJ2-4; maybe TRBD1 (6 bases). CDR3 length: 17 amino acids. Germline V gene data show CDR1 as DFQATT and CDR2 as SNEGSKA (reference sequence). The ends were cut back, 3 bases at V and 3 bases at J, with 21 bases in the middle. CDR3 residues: CSASLGTPQFLKNIQYF. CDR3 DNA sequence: TGCAGTGCTAGCCTAGGGACACCGCAGTTCCTCAAAAACATTCAGTACTTC.

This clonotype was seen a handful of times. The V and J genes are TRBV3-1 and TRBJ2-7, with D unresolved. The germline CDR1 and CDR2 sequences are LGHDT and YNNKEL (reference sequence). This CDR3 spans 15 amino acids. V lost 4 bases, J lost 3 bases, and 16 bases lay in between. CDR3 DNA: TGTGCCAGCAGCCGGTCGACCTCATCCTACTACGAGCAGTACTTC. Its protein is CASSRSTSSYYEQYF.

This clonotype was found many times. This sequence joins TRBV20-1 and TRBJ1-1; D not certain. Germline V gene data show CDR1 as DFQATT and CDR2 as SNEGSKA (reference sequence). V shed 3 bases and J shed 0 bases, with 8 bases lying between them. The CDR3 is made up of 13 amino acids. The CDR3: CSASHNMNTEAFF. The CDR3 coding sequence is TGCAGTGCTAGTCATAACATGAACACTGAAGCTTTCTTT.

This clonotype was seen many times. The CDR3 coding sequence is TGTGCCAGCAGCTTATGGAGTTCCTTTTACAATGAGCAGTTCTTC. As protein: CASSLWSSFYNEQFF. The chain joins TRBV7-9 to TRBJ2-1, with D uncertain. V lost 2 bases and J 4 bases, leaving 12 bases between the germline ends. CDR1 and CDR2 (germline): SEHNR, FQNEAQ (reference sequence). CDR3 length equals 15 residues.

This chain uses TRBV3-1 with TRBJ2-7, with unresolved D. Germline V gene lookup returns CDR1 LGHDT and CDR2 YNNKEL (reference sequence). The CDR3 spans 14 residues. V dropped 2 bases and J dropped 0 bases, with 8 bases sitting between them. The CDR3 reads CASSQQLTSYEQYF. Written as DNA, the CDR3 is TGTGCCAGCAGCCAACAGCTAACCTCCTACGAGCAGTACTTC.

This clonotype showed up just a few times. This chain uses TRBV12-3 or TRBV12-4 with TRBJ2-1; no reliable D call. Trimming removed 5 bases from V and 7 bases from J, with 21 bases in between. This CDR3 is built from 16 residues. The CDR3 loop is CASSDSWGAGVNEQFF. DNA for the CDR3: TGTGCCAGCAGTGACTCGTGGGGTGCAGGTGTGAATGAGCAGTTCTTC.

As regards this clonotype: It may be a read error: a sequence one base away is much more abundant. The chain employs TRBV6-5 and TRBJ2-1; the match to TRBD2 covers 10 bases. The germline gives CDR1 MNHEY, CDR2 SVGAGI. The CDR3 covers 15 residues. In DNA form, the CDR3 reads TGTGCCAGCAGTTACGGGACTAGCGAGTACAATGAGCAGCTCTTC. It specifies CASSYGTSEYNEQLF.

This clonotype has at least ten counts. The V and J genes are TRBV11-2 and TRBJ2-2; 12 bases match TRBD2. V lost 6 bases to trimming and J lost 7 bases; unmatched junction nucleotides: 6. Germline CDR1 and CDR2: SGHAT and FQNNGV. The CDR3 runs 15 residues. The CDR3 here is CASRPGLAGFGELFF. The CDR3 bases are TGTGCCAGCAGACCGGGACTAGCGGGTTTCGGGGAGCTGTTTTTT.

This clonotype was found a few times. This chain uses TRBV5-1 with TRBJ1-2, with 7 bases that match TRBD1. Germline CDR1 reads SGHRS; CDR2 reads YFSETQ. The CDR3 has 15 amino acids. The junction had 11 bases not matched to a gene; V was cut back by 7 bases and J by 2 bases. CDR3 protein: CASRREEGANYGYTF. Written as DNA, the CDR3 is TGCGCCAGCCGAAGGGAGGAGGGGGCCAACTATGGCTACACCTTC.

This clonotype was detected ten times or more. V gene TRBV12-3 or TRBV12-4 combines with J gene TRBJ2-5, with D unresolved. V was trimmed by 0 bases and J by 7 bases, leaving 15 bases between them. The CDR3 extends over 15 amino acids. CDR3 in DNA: TGTGCCAGCAGTTTAGCGGGCTCCGGCGTTGGGACCCAGTACTTC. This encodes CASSLAGSGVGTQYF.

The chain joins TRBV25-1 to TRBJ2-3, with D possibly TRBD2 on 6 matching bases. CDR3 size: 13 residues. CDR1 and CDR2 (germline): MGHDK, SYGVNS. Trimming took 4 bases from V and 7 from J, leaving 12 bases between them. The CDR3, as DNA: TGTGCCAGCAGTGTACCGGGGGTAAATACGCAGTATTTT. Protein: CASSVPGVNTQYF.

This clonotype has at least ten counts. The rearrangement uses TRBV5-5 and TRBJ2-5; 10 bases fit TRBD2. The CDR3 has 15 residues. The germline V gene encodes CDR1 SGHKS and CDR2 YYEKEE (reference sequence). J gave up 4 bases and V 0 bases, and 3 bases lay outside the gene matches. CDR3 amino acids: CASSLVAGGRETQYF. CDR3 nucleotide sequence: TGTGCCAGCAGCTTGGTAGCGGGAGGACGAGAGACCCAGTACTTC.

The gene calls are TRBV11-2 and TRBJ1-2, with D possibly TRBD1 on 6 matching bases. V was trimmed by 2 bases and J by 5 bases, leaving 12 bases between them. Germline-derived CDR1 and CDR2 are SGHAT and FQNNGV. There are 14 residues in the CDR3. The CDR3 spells CASSLIRQVYGYTF. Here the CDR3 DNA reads TGTGCCAGCAGCTTAATTCGACAGGTTTATGGCTACACCTTC.

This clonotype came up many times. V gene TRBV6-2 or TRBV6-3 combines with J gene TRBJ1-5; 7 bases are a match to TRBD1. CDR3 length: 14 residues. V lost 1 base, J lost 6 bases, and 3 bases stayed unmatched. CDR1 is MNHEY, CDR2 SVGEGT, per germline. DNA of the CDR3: TGTGCCAGCAGTTACTTCCACAGGGGTCAGCCCCAGCATTTT. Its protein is CASSYFHRGQPQHF.

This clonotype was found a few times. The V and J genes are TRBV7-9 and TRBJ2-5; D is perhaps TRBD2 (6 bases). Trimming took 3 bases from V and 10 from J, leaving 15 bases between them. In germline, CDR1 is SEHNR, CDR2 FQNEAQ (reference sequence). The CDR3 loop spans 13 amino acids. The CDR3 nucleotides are TGTGCCAGCAGCTTCTATTCGGGGGTTGACCAGTACTTC. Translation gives CASSFYSGVDQYF.

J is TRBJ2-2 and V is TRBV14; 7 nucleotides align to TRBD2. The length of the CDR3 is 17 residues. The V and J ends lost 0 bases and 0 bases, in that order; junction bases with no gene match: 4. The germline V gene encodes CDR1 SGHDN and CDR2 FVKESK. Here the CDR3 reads CASSQDFLAANTGELFF. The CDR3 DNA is TGTGCCAGCAGCCAAGATTTTCTAGCGGCGAACACCGGGGAGCTGTTTTTT.

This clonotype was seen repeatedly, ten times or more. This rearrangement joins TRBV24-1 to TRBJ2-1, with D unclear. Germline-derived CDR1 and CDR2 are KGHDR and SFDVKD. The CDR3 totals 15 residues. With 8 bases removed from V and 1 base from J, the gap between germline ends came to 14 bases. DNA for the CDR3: TGTGCCACCACAGTTTTGTGGGATTCCTACAATGAGCAGTTCTTC. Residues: CATTVLWDSYNEQFF.

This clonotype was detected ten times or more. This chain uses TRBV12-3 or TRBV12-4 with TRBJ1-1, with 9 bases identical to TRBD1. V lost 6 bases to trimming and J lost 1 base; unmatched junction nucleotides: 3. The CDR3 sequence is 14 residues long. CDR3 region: CASRLQGANTEAFF. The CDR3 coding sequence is TGTGCCAGCAGGTTACAGGGGGCGAACACTGAAGCTTTCTTT.

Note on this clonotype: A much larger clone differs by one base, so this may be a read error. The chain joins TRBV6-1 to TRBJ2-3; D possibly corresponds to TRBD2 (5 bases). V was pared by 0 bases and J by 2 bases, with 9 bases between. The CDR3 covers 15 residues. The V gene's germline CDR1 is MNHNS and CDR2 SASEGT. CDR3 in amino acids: CASSEAGVSTDTQYF. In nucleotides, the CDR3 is TGTGCCAGCAGTGAAGCGGGAGTTTCCACAGATACGCAGTATTTT.

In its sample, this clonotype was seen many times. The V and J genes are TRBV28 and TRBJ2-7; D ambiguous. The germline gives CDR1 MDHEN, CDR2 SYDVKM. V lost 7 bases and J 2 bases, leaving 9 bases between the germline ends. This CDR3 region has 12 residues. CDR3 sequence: CASKAFAYEQYF. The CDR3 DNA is TGTGCCAGCAAAGCATTCGCCTACGAGCAGTACTTC.

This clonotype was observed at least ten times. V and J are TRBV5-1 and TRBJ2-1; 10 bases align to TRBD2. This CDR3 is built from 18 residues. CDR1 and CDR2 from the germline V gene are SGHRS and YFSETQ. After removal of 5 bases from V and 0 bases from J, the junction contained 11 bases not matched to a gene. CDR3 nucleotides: TGCGCCAGCAGTTTTGATCCTACTAGCGGGGTCTCCTACAATGAGCAGTTCTTC. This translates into CASSFDPTSGVSYNEQFF.

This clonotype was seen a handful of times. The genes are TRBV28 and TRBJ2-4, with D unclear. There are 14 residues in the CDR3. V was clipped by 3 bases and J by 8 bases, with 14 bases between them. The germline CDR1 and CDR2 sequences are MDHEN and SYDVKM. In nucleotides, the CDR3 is TGTGCCAGCAGTTTTTCTCGTGGGTTCGACATTCAGTACTTC. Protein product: CASSFSRGFDIQYF. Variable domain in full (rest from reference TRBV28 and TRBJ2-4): DVKVTQSSRYLVKRTGEKVFLECVQDMDHENMFWYRQDPGLGLRLIYFSYDVKMKEKGDIPEGYSVSREKKERFSLILESASTNQTSMYLCASSFSRGFDIQYFGAGTRLSVL.

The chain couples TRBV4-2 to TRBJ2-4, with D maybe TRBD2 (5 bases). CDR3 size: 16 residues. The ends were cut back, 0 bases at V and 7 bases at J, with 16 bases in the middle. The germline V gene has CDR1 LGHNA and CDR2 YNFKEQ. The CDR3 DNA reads TGTGCCAGCAGCCAAGAGTCTCCCGGGGTCGGGAACATTCAGTACTTC. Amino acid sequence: CASSQESPGVGNIQYF.

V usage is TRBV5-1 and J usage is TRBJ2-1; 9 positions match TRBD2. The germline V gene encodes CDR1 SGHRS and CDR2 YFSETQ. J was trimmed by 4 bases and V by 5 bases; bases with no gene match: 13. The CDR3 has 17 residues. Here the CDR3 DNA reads TGCGCCAGCAGAGAGCGAGAGAGCGGGAGGCGGTACAATGAGCAGTTCTTC. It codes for CASRERESGRRYNEQFF.

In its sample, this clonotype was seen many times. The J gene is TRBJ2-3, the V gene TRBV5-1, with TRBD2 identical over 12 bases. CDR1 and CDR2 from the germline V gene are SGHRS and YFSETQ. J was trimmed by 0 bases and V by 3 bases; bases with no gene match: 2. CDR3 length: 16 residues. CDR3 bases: TGCGCCAGCAGCTCCGGACTAGCGGGGAGCACAGATACGCAGTATTTT. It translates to CASSSGLAGSTDTQYF.

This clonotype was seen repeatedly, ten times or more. The CDR3 region is CASSLDRGRNEQYF. CDR3 nucleotide sequence: TGCGCCAGCAGCTTGGATAGGGGGCGGAACGAGCAGTACTTC. The rearrangement uses TRBV5-1 and TRBJ2-7, with 7 bases lining up with TRBD1. CDR3 length: 14 amino acids. The junction had 5 bases not matched to a gene; V was cut back by 0 bases and J by 5 bases. In germline, CDR1 is SGHRS, CDR2 YFSETQ.

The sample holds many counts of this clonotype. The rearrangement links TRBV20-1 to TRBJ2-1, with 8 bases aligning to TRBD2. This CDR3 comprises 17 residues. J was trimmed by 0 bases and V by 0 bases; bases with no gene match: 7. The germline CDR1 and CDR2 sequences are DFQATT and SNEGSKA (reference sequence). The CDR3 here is CSARDSASGRSYNEQFF. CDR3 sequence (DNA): TGCAGTGCTAGAGATTCGGCTAGCGGGCGCTCCTACAATGAGCAGTTCTTC.

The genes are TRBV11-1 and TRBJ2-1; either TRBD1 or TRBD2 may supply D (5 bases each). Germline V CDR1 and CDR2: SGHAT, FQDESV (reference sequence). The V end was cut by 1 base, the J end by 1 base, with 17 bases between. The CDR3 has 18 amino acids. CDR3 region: CASSLDSGTSRSYNEQFF. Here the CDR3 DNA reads TGTGCCAGCAGCTTAGACTCCGGGACGAGCAGGTCCTACAATGAGCAGTTCTTC. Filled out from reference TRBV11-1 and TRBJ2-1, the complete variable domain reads EAEVAQSPRYKITEKSQAVAFWCDPISGHATLYWYRQILGQGPELLVQFQDESVVDDSQLPKDRFSAERLKGVDSTLKIQPAELGDSAMYLCASSLDSGTSRSYNEQFFGPGTRLTVL.

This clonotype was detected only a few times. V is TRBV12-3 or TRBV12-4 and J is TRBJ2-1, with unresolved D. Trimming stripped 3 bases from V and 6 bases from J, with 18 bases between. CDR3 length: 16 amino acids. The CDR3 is CASSLQGKINGNEQFF. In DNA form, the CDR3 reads TGTGCCAGCAGTTTGCAAGGGAAGATTAATGGCAATGAGCAGTTCTTC.

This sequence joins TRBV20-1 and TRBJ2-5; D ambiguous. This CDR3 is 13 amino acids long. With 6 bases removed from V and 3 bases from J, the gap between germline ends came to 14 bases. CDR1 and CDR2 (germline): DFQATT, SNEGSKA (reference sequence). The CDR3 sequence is CSALPGIKETQYF. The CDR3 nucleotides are TGCAGTGCCCTCCCCGGAATCAAAGAGACCCAGTACTTC.